This T cell receptor (beta chain) was sequenced for a study of Graves' ophthalmopathy and Graves' hyperthyroidism. As for the study in general: The study drew peripheral blood at initial diagnosis, before any treatment.

CDR1 is MNHNS and CDR2 is SASEGT in the germline V gene. The V end lost 4 bases, the J end lost 0 bases, and 7 bases lay between the germline ends. This CDR3 has 15 residues. Beta-chain TCR CDR3 regions were amplified from RNA transcripts. An opening RT-PCR round employed HTBI primers and preceded a second-round multiplex PCR. A single record per CDR3 protein comes from TCRdb applying MiXCR to the multiplex PCR reads. Of just over 400,000 distinct CDR3 sequences in the sample, roughly 20% are singletons; the top ten hold 2.5% to 3%. With respect to this clonotype: What it binds is unknown.

Points from the study as a whole: A model built from 13 signatures distinguished ophthalmopathy from stable hyperthyroidism with roughly 90% sensitivity and approximately 80% specificity.

This sequence joins TRBV6-1 and TRBJ1-6; D gene ambiguous. The sequenced material came from peripheral blood. The TCR sequence derives from a woman younger than 35 with stable Graves' hyperthyroidism. DNA of the CDR3: TGTGCCAGCAGTGCTTGGAGCTCCTATAATTCACCCCTCCACTTT. As protein: CASSAWSSYNSPLHF.